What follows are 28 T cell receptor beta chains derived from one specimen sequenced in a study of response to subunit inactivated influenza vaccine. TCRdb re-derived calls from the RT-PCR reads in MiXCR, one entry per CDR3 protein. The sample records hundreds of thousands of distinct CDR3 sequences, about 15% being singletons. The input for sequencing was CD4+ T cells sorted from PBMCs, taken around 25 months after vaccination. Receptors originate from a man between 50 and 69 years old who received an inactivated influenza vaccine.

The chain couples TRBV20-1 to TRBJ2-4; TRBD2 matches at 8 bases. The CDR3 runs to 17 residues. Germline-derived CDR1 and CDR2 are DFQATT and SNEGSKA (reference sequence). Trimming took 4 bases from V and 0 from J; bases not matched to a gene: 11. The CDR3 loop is CSATGTSKSIAKNIQYF. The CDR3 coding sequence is TGCAGTGCTACCGGGACTAGTAAATCTATAGCCAAAAACATTCAGTACTTC.

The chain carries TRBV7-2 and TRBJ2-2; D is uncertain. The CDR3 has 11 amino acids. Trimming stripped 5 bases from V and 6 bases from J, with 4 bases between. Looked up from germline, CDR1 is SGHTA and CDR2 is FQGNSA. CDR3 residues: CASSPAGELFF. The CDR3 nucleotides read TGTGCCAGCAGCCCAGCCGGGGAGCTGTTTTTT.

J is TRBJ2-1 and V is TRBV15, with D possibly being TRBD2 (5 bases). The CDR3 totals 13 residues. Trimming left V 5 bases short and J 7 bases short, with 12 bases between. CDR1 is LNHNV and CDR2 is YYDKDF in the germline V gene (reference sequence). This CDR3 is CATSVRPGNEQFF. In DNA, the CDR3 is TGTGCCACCAGCGTCCGTCCGGGAAATGAGCAGTTCTTC.

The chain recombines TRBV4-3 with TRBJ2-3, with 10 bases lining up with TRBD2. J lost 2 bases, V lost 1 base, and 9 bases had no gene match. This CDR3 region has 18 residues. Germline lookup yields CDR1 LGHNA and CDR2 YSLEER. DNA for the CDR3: TGCGCCAGCAGCCAAGGTACGCACGGACTAGCGGTCACAGATACGCAGTATTTT. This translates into CASSQGTHGLAVTDTQYF.

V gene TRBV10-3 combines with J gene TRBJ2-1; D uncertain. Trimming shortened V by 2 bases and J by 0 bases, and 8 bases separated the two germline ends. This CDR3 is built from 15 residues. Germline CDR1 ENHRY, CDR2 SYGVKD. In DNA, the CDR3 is TGTGCCATCAGTGAGCGGCGGAGCTCCTACAATGAGCAGTTCTTC. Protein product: CAISERRSSYNEQFF.

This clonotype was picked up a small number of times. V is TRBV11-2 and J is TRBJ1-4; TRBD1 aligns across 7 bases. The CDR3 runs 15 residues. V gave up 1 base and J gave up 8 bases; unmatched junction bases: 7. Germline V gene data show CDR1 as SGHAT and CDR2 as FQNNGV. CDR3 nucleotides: TGTGCCAGCAGCTTAGCCCAGGGGGGAAACGAAAAACTGTTTTTT. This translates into CASSLAQGGNEKLFF.

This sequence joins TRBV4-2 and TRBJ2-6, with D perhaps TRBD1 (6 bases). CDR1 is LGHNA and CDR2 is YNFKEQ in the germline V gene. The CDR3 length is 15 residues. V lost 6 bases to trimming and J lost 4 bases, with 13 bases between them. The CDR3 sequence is CASSQPGVGANVLTF. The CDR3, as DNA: TGTGCCAGCAGTCAACCAGGGGTGGGGGCCAACGTCCTGACTTTC.

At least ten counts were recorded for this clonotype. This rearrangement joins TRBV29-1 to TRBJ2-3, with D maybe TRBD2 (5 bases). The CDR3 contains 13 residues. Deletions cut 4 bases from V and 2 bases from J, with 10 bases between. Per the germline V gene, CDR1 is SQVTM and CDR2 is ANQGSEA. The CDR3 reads CSVGRRITDTQYF. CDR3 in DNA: TGCAGCGTTGGACGGAGGATCACAGATACGCAGTATTTT.

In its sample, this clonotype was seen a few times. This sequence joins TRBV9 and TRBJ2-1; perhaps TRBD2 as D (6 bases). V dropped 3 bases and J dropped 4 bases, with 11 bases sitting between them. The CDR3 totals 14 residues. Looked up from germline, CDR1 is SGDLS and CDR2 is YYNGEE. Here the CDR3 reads CASSATGTYNEQFF. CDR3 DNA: TGTGCCAGCAGCGCGACCGGGACTTACAATGAGCAGTTCTTC.

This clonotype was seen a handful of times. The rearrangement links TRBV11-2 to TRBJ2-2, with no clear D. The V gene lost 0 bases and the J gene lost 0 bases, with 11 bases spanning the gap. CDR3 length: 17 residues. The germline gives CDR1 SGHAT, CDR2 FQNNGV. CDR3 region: CASSLEFGQANTGELFF. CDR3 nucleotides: TGTGCCAGCAGCTTAGAGTTTGGGCAGGCGAACACCGGGGAGCTGTTTTTT.

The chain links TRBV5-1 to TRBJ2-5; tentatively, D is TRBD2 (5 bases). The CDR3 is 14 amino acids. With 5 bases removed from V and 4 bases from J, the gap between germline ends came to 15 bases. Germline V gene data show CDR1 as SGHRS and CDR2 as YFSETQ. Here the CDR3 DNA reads TGCGCCAGCAGGTGGAGGCAGTTAGGAGAGACCCAGTACTTC. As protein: CASRWRQLGETQYF. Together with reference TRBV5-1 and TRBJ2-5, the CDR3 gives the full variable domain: KAGVTQTPRYLIKTRGQQVTLSCSPISGHRSVSWYQQTPGQGLQFLFEYFSETQRNKGNFPGRFSGRQFSNSRSEMNVSTLELGDSALYLCASRWRQLGETQYFGPGTRLLVL.

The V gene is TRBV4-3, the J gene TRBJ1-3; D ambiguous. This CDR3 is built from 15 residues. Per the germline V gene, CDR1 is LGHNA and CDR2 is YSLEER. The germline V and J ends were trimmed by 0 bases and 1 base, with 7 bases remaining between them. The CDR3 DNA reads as TGCGCCAGCAGCCAAGAAGAGGTATCTGGAAACACCATATATTTT. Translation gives CASSQEEVSGNTIYF.

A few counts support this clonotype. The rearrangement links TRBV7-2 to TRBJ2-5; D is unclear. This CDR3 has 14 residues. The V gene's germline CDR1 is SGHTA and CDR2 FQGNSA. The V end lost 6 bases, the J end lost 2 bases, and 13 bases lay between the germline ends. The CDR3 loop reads CASRSAPGQETQYF. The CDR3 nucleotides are TGTGCCAGCAGGTCCGCCCCGGGTCAAGAGACCCAGTACTTC.

CDR3 in amino acids: CSAGLTGWEAFF. The DNA of the CDR3 is TGCAGTGCTGGCCTTACAGGCTGGGAAGCTTTCTTT. This chain uses TRBV20-1 with TRBJ1-1; D may be TRBD1 (5 bases). CDR1 is DFQATT, CDR2 SNEGSKA, per germline (reference sequence). CDR3 length: 12 amino acids. The ends were cut back, 5 bases at V and 8 bases at J, with 15 bases in the middle.

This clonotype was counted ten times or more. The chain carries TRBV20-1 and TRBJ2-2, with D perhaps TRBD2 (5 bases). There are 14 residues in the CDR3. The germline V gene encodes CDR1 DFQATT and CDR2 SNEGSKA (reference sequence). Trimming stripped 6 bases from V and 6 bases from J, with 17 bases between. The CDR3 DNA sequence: TGCAGTGCGCGTCAAGCGCGGGTGTCCGGGGAGCTGTTTTTT. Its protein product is CSARQARVSGELFF.

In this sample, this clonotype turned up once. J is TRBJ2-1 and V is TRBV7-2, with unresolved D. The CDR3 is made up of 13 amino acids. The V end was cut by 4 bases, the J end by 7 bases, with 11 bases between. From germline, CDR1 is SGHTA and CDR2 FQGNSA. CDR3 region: CASSSQSQNEQFF. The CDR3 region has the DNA TGTGCCAGCAGCTCTCAATCGCAAAATGAGCAGTTCTTC.

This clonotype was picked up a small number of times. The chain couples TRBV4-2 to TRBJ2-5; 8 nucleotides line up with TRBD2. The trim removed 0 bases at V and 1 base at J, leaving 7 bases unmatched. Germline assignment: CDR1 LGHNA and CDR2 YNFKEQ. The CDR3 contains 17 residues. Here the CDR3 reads CASSQDNQRGLQETQYF. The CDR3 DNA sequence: TGTGCCAGCAGCCAAGATAACCAGCGGGGGCTCCAAGAGACCCAGTACTTC.

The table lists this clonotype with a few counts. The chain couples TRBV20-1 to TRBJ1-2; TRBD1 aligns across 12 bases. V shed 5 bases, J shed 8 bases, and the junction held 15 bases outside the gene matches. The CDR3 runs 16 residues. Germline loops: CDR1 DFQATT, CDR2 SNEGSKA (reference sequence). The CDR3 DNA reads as TGCAGTGCTGGTACCCAACCGGGACAGGGGGCCCGGGGCTACACCTTC. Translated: CSAGTQPGQGARGYTF.

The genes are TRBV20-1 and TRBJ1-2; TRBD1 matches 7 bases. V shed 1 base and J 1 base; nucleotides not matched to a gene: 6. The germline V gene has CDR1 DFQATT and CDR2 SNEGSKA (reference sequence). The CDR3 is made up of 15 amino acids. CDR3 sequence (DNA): TGCAGTGCTAGAGCTCCAGGGGGAGTTAACTATGGCTACACCTTC. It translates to CSARAPGGVNYGYTF.

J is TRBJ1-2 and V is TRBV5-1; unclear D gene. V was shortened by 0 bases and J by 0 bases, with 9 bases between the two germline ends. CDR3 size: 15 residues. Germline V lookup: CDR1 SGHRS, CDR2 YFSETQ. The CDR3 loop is CASSLAAGANYGYTF. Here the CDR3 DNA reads TGCGCCAGCAGCTTGGCGGCCGGAGCTAACTATGGCTACACCTTC.

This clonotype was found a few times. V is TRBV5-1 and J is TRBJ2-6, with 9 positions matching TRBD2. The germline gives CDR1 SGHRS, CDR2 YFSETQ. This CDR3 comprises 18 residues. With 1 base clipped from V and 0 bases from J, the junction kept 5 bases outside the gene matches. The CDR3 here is CASSLLAGTSSGANVLTF. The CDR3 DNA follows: TGCGCCAGCAGCTTGCTAGCGGGGACTTCCTCTGGGGCCAACGTCCTGACTTTC.

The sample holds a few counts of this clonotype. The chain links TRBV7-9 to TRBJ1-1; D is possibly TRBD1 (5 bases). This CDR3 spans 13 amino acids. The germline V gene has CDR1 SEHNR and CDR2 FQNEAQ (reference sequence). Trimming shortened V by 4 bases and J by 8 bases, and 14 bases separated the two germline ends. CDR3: CASSSMVGGEAFF. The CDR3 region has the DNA TGTGCCAGCAGCTCAATGGTCGGGGGAGAAGCTTTCTTT.

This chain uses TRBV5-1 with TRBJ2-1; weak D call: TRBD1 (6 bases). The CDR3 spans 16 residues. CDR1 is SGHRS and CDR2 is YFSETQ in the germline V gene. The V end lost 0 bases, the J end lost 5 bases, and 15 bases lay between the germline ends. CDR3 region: CASSLEGTLGNNEQFF. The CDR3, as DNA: TGCGCCAGCAGCTTGGAGGGGACACTGGGGAACAATGAGCAGTTCTTC.

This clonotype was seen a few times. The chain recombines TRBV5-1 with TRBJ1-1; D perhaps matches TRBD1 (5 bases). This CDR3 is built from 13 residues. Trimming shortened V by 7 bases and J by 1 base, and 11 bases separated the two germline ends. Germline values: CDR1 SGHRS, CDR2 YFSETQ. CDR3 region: CASQWGKNTEAFF. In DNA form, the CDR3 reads TGCGCCAGCCAGTGGGGGAAGAACACTGAAGCTTTCTTT.

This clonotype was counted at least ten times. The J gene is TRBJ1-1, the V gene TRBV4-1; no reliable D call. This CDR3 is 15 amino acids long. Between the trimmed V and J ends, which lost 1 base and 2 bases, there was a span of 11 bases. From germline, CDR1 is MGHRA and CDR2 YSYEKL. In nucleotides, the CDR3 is TGCGCCAGCAGCCAAGGACCAGGCGAAAACACTGAAGCTTTCTTT. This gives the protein CASSQGPGENTEAFF.

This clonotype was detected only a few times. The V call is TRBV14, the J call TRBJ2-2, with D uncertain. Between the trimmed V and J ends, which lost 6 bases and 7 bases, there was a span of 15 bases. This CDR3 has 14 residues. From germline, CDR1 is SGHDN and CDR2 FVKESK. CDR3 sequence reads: CASSPQATGGELFF. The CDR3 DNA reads TGTGCCAGCAGTCCTCAAGCGACCGGCGGGGAGCTGTTTTTT.

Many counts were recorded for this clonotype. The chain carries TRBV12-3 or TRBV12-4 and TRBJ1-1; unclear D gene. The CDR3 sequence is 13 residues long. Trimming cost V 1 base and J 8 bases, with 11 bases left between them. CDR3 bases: TGTGCCAGCAGTTTAGTAGGTCCAAAAGAAGCTTTCTTT. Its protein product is CASSLVGPKEAFF.

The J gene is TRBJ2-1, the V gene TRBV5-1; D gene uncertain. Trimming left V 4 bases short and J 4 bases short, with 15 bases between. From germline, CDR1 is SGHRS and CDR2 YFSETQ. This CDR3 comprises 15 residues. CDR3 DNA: TGCGCCAGCAGCCCTGACACGGTTCTTTACAATGAGCAGTTCTTC. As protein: CASSPDTVLYNEQFF.